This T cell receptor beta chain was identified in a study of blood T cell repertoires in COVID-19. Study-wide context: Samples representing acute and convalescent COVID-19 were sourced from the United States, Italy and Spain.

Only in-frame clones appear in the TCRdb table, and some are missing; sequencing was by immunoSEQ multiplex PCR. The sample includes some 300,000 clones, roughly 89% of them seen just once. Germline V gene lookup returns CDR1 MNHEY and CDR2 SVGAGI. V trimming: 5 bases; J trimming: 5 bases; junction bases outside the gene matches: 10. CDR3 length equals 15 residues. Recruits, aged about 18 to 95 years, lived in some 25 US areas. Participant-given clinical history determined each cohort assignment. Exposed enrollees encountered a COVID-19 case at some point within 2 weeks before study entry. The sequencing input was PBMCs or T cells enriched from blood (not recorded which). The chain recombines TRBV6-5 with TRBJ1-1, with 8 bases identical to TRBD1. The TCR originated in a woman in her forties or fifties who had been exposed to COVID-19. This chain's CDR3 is CASSHNGQGKTEAFF. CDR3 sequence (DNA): TGTGCCAGCAGTCACAACGGACAGGGAAAGACTGAAGCTTTCTTT.